This T cell receptor (beta chain) was recovered during a study of cytomegalovirus exposure and HLA in healthy donors. Regarding the study as a whole: As a later analysis showed, several of the most significant clusters appeared to be linked to common viral pathogens. In a later analysis, TCR beta V- and J-gene trimming was associated with a missense DCLRE1C variant.

This CDR3 has 20 amino acids. V was shortened by 1 base and J by 7 bases, with 29 bases between the two germline ends. Germline CDR1 reads SNHLY; CDR2 reads FYNNEI. Points on this clone: What it binds is unknown.

PCR amplification relied on 60 Vbeta primers (plus 13 Jbeta primers). Profiling relied on immunoSEQ multiplex PCR, and the TCRdb table lists in-frame clones only, not all of them. The table includes around 100,000 clones, under 70% detected once. This clonotype was sampled from a man younger than 40 in good health and CMV-seropositive. The genes are TRBV2 and TRBJ2-1, with D tentatively TRBD2 (5 bases). The sample taken for sequencing was PBMCs. CDR3 amino acids: CASSEDLMRFREHSPNEQFF. The CDR3 bases are TGTGCCAGCAGTGAAGATTTGATGCGGTTTAGGGAGCACTCGCCGAATGAGCAGTTCTTC.